The text below deals with one TCR beta chain. The CDR3 consists of 13 residues. V lost 5 bases and J lost 4; bases outside the gene matches: 4. From germline, CDR1 is SGHRS and CDR2 YFSETQ. This record belongs to a study of blood T cell repertoires in COVID-19. Turning to the study itself: Acute-phase and convalescent COVID-19 samples originated in the United States, Italy and Spain.

Generated by immunoSEQ multiplex PCR, the TCRdb table keeps only in-frame clones and is missing some. This sample yields fewer than 350,000 clones, of which roughly 89% are seen a single time; about 1.7% belongs to the top ten. The sequencing input was PBMCs or T cells enriched from blood (not recorded which). The chain couples TRBV5-1 to TRBJ1-2, with TRBD1 identical over 8 bases. This TCR was recovered from a woman younger than 35 with acute COVID-19. The CDR3, as DNA: TGCGCCAGCAGGCCTACAGGGGGCTATGGCTACACCTTC. Protein: CASRPTGGYGYTF.